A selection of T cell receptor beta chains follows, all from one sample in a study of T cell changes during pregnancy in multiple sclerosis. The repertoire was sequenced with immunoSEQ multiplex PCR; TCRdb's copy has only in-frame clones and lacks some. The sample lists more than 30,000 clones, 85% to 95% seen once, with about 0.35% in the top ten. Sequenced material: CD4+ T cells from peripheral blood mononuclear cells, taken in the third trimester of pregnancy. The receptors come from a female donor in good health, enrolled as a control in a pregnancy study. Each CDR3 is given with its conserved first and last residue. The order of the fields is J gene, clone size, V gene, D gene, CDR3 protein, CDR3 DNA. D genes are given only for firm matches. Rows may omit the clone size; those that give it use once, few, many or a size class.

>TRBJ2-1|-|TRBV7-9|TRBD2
CATRPPEREVRLTYNEQFF
TGTGCCACACGCCCCCCTGAGCGGGAGGTTCGCCTAACCTACAATGAGCAGTTCTTC
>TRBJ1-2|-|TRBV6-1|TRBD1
CASSGWDSLIYGYTF
TGTGCCAGCAGTGGCTGGGACAGTTTGATCTATGGCTACACCTTC
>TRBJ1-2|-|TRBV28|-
CASSFRQGNYGYTF
TGTGCCAGCAGTTTCCGCCAGGGTAACTATGGCTACACCTTC
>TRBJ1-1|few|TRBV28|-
CASSLAQLQAFF
TGTGCCAGCAGTTTAGCCCAACTCCAAGCTTTCTTT
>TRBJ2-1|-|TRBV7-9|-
CASTYRGSSYNEQFF
TGTGCCAGCACATACCGGGGGAGCTCCTACAATGAGCAGTTCTTC
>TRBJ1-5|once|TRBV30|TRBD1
CAWSKGGDQPQHF
TGTGCCTGGAGTAAAGGGGGCGATCAGCCCCAGCATTTT
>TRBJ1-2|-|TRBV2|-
CATQRGGLYGYTF
TGTGCCACCCAAAGGGGGGGGCTCTATGGCTACACCTTC
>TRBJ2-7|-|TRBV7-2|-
CASRPTLLTATYEQYF
TGTGCCAGCAGACCAACCCTACTAACCGCTACCTACGAGCAGTACTTC
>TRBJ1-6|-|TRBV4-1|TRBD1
CASSQRQGGNSPLHF
TGCGCCAGCAGCCAAAGACAGGGGGGGAATTCACCCCTCCACTTT
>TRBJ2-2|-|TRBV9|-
CASSAWGGRRDTGELFF
TGTGCCAGCAGCGCTTGGGGGGGCCGTCGGGACACCGGGGAGCTGTTTTTT
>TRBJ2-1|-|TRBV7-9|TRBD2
CASGLAGREQFF
TGTGCCAGTGGACTAGCGGGACGAGAGCAGTTCTTC
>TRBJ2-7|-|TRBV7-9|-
CASSLPRTGTYSYEQYF
TGTGCCAGCAGCTTACCCAGAACCGGGACATATTCCTACGAGCAGTACTTC
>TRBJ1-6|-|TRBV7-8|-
CASSRDNSYNSPLHF
TGTGCCAGCAGCCGGGACAACTCCTATAATTCACCCCTCCACTTT
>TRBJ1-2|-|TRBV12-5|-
CASGEAPNNYGYTF
TGTGCTAGTGGTGAAGCCCCAAACAACTATGGCTACACCTTC
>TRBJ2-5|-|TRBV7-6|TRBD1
CASSLVGTGGFGTQYF
TGTGCCAGCAGCTTAGTTGGGACAGGGGGCTTTGGGACCCAGTACTTC
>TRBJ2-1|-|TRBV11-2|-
CASSSGTAPYNEQFF
TGTGCCAGCAGCTCCGGGACTGCACCCTACAATGAGCAGTTCTTC
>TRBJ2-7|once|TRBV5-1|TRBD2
CASSFLGVSGSGHEQYF
TGCGCCAGCAGCTTCCTGGGGGTTAGCGGGAGTGGCCACGAGCAGTACTTC
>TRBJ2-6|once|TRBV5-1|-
CASSSTGANVLTF
TGCGCCAGCAGCTCCACTGGGGCCAACGTCCTGACTTTC
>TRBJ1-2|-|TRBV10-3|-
CAISGGAQGGYTF
TGTGCCATCAGTGGAGGTGCCCAAGGTGGCTACACCTTC
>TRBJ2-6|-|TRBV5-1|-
CASSLDQGGGANVLTF
TGCGCCAGCAGCTTGGACCAGGGCGGCGGGGCCAACGTCCTGACTTTC
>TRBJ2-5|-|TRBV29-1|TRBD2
CSVGGLEQETQYF
TGCAGCGTTGGAGGACTAGAACAAGAGACCCAGTACTTC
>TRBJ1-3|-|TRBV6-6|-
CASASAGSGNTIYF
TGTGCCAGCGCCTCTGCCGGCTCTGGAAACACCATATATTTT
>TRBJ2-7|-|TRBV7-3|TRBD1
CASSPDRGTYREQYF
TGTGCCAGCAGCCCAGACAGGGGGACTTACAGGGAGCAGTACTTC
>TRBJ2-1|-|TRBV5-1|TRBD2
CASRVESGRNNEQFF
TGCGCCAGCAGGGTCGAGAGCGGGAGGAACAATGAGCAGTTCTTC
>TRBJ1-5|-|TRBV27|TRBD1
CASSTQTDRGPNQPQHF
TGTGCCAGCAGTACCCAAACGGACAGGGGGCCTAATCAGCCCCAGCATTTT
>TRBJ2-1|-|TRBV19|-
CASSIVELDEVEQFF
TGTGCCAGTAGTATAGTAGAACTAGATGAGGTTGAGCAGTTCTTC
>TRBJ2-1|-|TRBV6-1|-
CASSEWGLAASYNEQFF
TGTGCCAGCAGTGAATGGGGGCTAGCGGCCTCCTACAATGAGCAGTTCTTC
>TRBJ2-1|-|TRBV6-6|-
CASSPAGLWNEQFF
TGTGCCAGCAGCCCCGCAGGTTTATGGAATGAGCAGTTCTTC
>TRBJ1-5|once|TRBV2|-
CASDQSRGGNQPQHF
TGTGCCAGCGACCAAAGCAGGGGAGGGAATCAGCCCCAGCATTTT
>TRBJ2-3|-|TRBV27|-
CASSFYSRGASTDTQYF
TGTGCCAGCAGTTTTTATTCTCGCGGGGCCAGCACAGATACGCAGTATTTT
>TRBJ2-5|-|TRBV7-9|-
CASSPQRAGVETQYF
TGTGCCAGCAGCCCACAGAGGGCCGGCGTAGAGACCCAGTACTTC
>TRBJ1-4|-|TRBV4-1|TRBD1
CASSLWDRGEKLFF
TGCGCCAGCAGCTTGTGGGACAGGGGGGAAAAACTGTTTTTT
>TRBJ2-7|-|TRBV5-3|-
CARSPKQGMVDEQYF
TGTGCCAGAAGCCCTAAGCAGGGGATGGTCGACGAGCAGTACTTC
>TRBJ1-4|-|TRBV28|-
CASKGGSVEKLFF
TGTGCCAGCAAGGGGGGGTCGGTAGAAAAACTGTTTTTT
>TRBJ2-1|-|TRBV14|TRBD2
CASSQVRERLYNEQFF
TGTGCCAGCAGCCAAGTGCGGGAGAGGCTCTACAATGAGCAGTTCTTC
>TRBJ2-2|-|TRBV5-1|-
CASSLDSNTGELFF
TGCGCCAGCAGCTTGGACAGTAACACCGGGGAGCTGTTTTTT
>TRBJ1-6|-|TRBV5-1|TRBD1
CASSLAGQENSPLHF
TGCGCCAGCAGCTTGGCCGGACAGGAAAATTCACCCCTCCACTTT
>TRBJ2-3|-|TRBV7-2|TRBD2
CASSLQIPGLAGPDTQYF
TGTGCCAGCAGCTTGCAAATTCCGGGACTAGCGGGACCCGATACGCAGTATTTT
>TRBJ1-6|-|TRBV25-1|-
CASSDAVSPLHF
TGTGCCAGCAGTGATGCGGTTTCACCCCTCCACTTT
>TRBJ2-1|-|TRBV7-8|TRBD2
CASSLRRSGRESYNEQFF
TGTGCCAGCAGCTTACGCCGTAGCGGGAGGGAGTCCTACAATGAGCAGTTCTTC
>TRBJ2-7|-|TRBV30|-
CAWSKSYEQYF
TGTGCCTGGAGCAAATCCTACGAGCAGTACTTC
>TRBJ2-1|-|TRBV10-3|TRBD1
CAISPLQGNNEQFF
TGTGCCATCAGTCCCCTACAGGGGAATAATGAGCAGTTCTTC
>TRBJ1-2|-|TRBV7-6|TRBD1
CASSPGQGTKGGYTF
TGTGCCAGCAGCCCGGGACAGGGGACGAAAGGTGGCTACACCTTC
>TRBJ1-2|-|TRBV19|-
CASHTPLHYGYTF
TGTGCCAGTCACACCCCCTTGCACTATGGCTACACCTTC
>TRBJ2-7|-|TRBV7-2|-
CASRGGLSSYEQYF
TGTGCCAGCAGGGGGGGACTGTCCTCCTACGAGCAGTACTTC
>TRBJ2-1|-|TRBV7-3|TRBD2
CASSLTAGGANEQFF
TGTGCCAGCAGCTTAACAGCGGGGGGAGCGAATGAGCAGTTCTTC
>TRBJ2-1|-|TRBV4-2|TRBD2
CASSQGTASGVSYNEQFF
TGTGCCAGCAGCCAAGGCACCGCTAGCGGGGTCTCCTACAATGAGCAGTTCTTC
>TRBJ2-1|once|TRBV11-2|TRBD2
CASRDLAGGPSQFF
TGTGCCAGCAGAGACTTAGCGGGGGGGCCTTCGCAGTTCTTC
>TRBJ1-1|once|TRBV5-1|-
CASSLRPTGQNTEAFF
TGCGCCAGCAGCTTACGTCCGACAGGCCAGAACACTGAAGCTTTCTTT
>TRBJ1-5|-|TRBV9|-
CASSGQYSNQPQHF
TGTGCCAGCAGCGGCCAGTATAGCAATCAGCCCCAGCATTTT
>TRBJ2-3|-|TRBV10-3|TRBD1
CAISEPTGGPRDTQYF
TGTGCCATCAGTGAGCCCACAGGGGGCCCACGCGATACGCAGTATTTT
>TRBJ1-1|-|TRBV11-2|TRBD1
CASKGDRLNTEAFF
TGTGCCAGCAAGGGGGACAGATTGAACACTGAAGCTTTCTTT
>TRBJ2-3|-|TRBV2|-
CASGTSRSGDTQYF
TGTGCCAGCGGCACTAGCCGGAGTGGAGATACGCAGTATTTT
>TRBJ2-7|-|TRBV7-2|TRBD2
CASSSRSSGSYEQYF
TGTGCCAGCAGCTCCCGAAGTAGCGGGAGCTACGAGCAGTACTTC